This T cell receptor (beta chain) is from a study of a mutant IDH1 vaccine in newly diagnosed glioma (dated by TCRdb to the early 2020s). Context from the whole study: Vaccination started 4-6 weeks after radiotherapy alone, or was given together with temozolomide cycles in the groups whose treatment included chemotherapy. Of the approximately 33 patients who were treated, approximately 60% were male and approximately 38% were female, and the mean age was roughly 40 years. Prior to enrollment, standard therapy consisting of radiotherapy alone, temozolomide alone, or radiochemotherapy with temozolomide had been administered to patients, with the combination being received by most patients. The week-35 safety follow-up was designated visit V12, and the week-47 end of study was designated visit V13. Peripheral blood samples were drawn at six visits, namely V03 (baseline), V05, V07, V10, V12 and V13. Longitudinal TCRB deep sequencing was done for some 26 treated patients, wherever samples were available for exploratory analyses.

The sample's time point label, in plain terms: week 35, safety follow-up. Each vaccine dose was 300 ug of a 20-mer mutant IDH1 peptide in Montanide, given subcutaneously with topical imiquimod. Patients received eight vaccinations in weeks 1, 3, 5, 7, 11, 15, 19 and 23, corresponding to visits V03 through V10. Newly diagnosed WHO grade 3 or 4 IDH1-mutant astrocytomas showing loss of nuclear ATRX were present in the donors. The samples were drawn from NOA16, a multicentre, single-arm, open-label phase I trial in Germany that tested a mutant IDH1 peptide vaccine in humans for the first time. Genomic DNA for TCRB sequencing was extracted from EDTA blood using the DNeasy Blood and Tissue Kit. The method behind the library was the immunoSEQ multiplex PCR assay. Rearranged TCR beta chain sequences were amplified using the hsTCRB Kit according to the manufacturer's protocol. Sequencing of TCRB libraries was carried out on an Illumina MiSeq. In the authors' own workflow: Demultiplexing, trimming and gene mapping were performed with the kit vendor's proprietary platform. Sourced from immuneACCESS, this table was stored by TCRdb with only in-frame sequences that have V and J called. A share of the clones is absent; for the studies checked, an unresolved V gene accounts for under half, and the remainder has no known explanation. The DNA gave D and trimming, while V, J and clone size come from that table. A total of about 32,000 clones appear in this sample, over 70% of them only once. Roughly 10% of the sample is taken by the ten largest.

This clone was found once. Its antigen specificity is not known. Base qualities are not provided; no much larger clone lies one nucleotide away. What the research found in general, with its limitations: Availability determined which PBMC samples were chosen for TCRB deep sequencing. Pseudoprogression seemed to be unrelated to changes in the top peripheral T cell clonotypes found by TCRB sequencing. Immune responses induced by the vaccine were seen in approximately 93% of patients across multiple MHC alleles. According to the authors, sample limitations meant that analyses of patient blood samples could not be reproduced.

The sequence was collected from a woman in her thirties with glioma. Some clones in this sample may be carry-over from other donors' samples. Source: PBMCs, taken from a glioma patient whose treatment included an IDH1 peptide vaccine.

In nucleotide form, the sequence is TGTGCCAGCAGTTACTGGGCAGGGGCAGATGGCTACACCTTC. Translated, it reads CASSYWAGADGYTF. The chain uses TRBV6-6 and TRBJ1-2, and possibly TRBD1, on 6 matching bases. Trimming takes 1 base from V and 6 bases from J, and the germline ends sit 12 bases apart. CDR1 MNHNY and CDR2 SVGAGI were looked up in the germline V gene (reference sequence). The CDR3 contains 14 residues, cysteine and phenylalanine counted. Left in the record is the CDR3 DNA by itself, 42 bases read in frame from the first base.